Listed below are T cell receptor beta chains from one sample, sequenced in a study of cytomegalovirus exposure and HLA in healthy donors. This table comes from immunoSEQ multiplex PCR, and its TCRdb copy is limited to in-frame clones, with some not included. The sample carries around 94,000 clones, 70% to 80% recorded once. Sequencing was performed on PBMCs. Receptor source: a woman aged 55-70 years in good health and CMV-seropositive. CDR3s include the opening cysteine and the closing phenylalanine or tryptophan. Each record gives: D gene, V gene, J gene, clone size, CDR3 DNA, CDR3 protein. The D gene is left open where the match is weak. Clone size is stated in some rows and not others, as once, few, many or a class when expanded.

D gene: .
V gene: TRBV4-2
J gene: TRBJ1-3
clone size: .
CDR3 DNA: TGTGCCAGCAGCCAAAACTGGGCAGGCGGAAACACCATATATTTT
CDR3 protein: CASSQNWAGGNTIYF

D gene: TRBD2
V gene: TRBV7-9
J gene: TRBJ2-6
clone size: .
CDR3 DNA: TGTGCCAGCAGCTCACCGACTAGCGGGAGGTATGGGGCCAACGTCCTGACTTTC
CDR3 protein: CASSSPTSGRYGANVLTF

D gene: .
V gene: TRBV2
J gene: TRBJ1-5
clone size: .
CDR3 DNA: TGTGCCAGCAGTCCCTTCGAGGGCGTCGAGCCCCAGCATTTT
CDR3 protein: CASSPFEGVEPQHF

D gene: TRBD1
V gene: TRBV19
J gene: TRBJ2-7
clone size: .
CDR3 DNA: TGTGCCAGTAGCGACATCCGGGACAGCTACGAGCAGTACTTC
CDR3 protein: CASSDIRDSYEQYF

D gene: .
V gene: TRBV6-5
J gene: TRBJ1-5
clone size: .
CDR3 DNA: TGTGCCAGCAGTTCATCAGGGGTTGGTCAGCCCCAGCATTTT
CDR3 protein: CASSSSGVGQPQHF

D gene: TRBD1
V gene: TRBV7-2
J gene: TRBJ2-7
clone size: .
CDR3 DNA: TGTGCCAGCGGGAGAGGGACAGGGGCTGGAGAGTACTTC
CDR3 protein: CASGRGTGAGEYF

D gene: TRBD2
V gene: TRBV27
J gene: TRBJ2-7
clone size: .
CDR3 DNA: TGTGCCAGCAGTCTCGAGCGGGAGGTCTACGAGCAGTACTTC
CDR3 protein: CASSLEREVYEQYF

D gene: .
V gene: TRBV19
J gene: TRBJ1-5
clone size: .
CDR3 DNA: TGTGCCAGTAGTATTAGGGGCAGGCCAGGTTTCAATCAGCCCCAGCATTTT
CDR3 protein: CASSIRGRPGFNQPQHF

D gene: .
V gene: TRBV19
J gene: TRBJ1-1
clone size: .
CDR3 DNA: TGTGCCAGTAGCATGGGCTGGAACACTGAAGCTTTCTTT
CDR3 protein: CASSMGWNTEAFF

D gene: TRBD2
V gene: TRBV4-2
J gene: TRBJ2-2
clone size: .
CDR3 DNA: TGTGCCAGCAGCCAAGTGAAACTAGCGGTTAACACCGGGGAGCTGTTTTTT
CDR3 protein: CASSQVKLAVNTGELFF

D gene: .
V gene: TRBV5-6
J gene: TRBJ2-7
clone size: few
CDR3 DNA: TGTGCCAGCAGCCGGGACAATCGTTACGAGCAGTACTTC
CDR3 protein: CASSRDNRYEQYF

D gene: .
V gene: TRBV5-6
J gene: TRBJ1-4
clone size: few
CDR3 DNA: TGTGCCAGCAGCCACCGATTGACAGGCCCCCTTGCAACTAATGAAAAACTGTTTTTT
CDR3 protein: CASSHRLTGPLATNEKLFF

D gene: .
V gene: TRBV28
J gene: TRBJ2-7
clone size: .
CDR3 DNA: TGTGCCAGCAGTCCCCCTGGGCTGGTCTACGAGCAGTACTTC
CDR3 protein: CASSPPGLVYEQYF

D gene: .
V gene: TRBV7-3
J gene: TRBJ2-5
clone size: .
CDR3 DNA: TGTGCCAGCAGCTTAAGGGCTGGGGAGACCCAGTACTTC
CDR3 protein: CASSLRAGETQYF

D gene: .
V gene: TRBV19
J gene: TRBJ1-5
clone size: .
CDR3 DNA: TGTGCCAGTAGCTTGAGGGACAACAATAATCAGCCCCAGCATTTT
CDR3 protein: CASSLRDNNNQPQHF

D gene: .
V gene: TRBV4-2
J gene: TRBJ2-5
clone size: few
CDR3 DNA: TGTGCCAGCAGCCAAGACCGGGGGGAGACCCAGTACTTC
CDR3 protein: CASSQDRGETQYF

D gene: .
V gene: TRBV7-2
J gene: TRBJ2-5
clone size: .
CDR3 DNA: TGTGCCAGCAGCTTATGGGCGGGACAAGAGACCCAGTACTTC
CDR3 protein: CASSLWAGQETQYF

D gene: .
V gene: TRBV25-1
J gene: TRBJ2-6
clone size: .
CDR3 DNA: TGTGCCAGCACTTATCCTGGGGCCAACGTCCTGACTTTC
CDR3 protein: CASTYPGANVLTF

D gene: TRBD2
V gene: TRBV9
J gene: TRBJ2-5
clone size: .
CDR3 DNA: TGTGCCAGCAGCGTAAGCGGGAGCCCACAAGAGACCCAGTACTTC
CDR3 protein: CASSVSGSPQETQYF

D gene: .
V gene: TRBV2
J gene: TRBJ2-4
clone size: medium-sized
CDR3 DNA: TGTGCCAGCAGTAGCGGAAACATTCAGTACTTC
CDR3 protein: CASSSGNIQYF

D gene: TRBD2
V gene: TRBV13
J gene: TRBJ2-7
clone size: .
CDR3 DNA: TGTGCCAGCAGCCAAGCCTCCGGGACTACCTACGAGCAGTACTTC
CDR3 protein: CASSQASGTTYEQYF

D gene: .
V gene: TRBV2
J gene: TRBJ2-7
clone size: .
CDR3 DNA: TGTGCCAGCAGTGCCTTCAGCTACGAGCAGTACTTC
CDR3 protein: CASSAFSYEQYF

D gene: .
V gene: TRBV14
J gene: TRBJ2-3
clone size: .
CDR3 DNA: TGTGCCAGCAGCCAAGTGGCGGGAAAGCGGGATACGCAGTATTTT
CDR3 protein: CASSQVAGKRDTQYF

D gene: .
V gene: TRBV5-4
J gene: TRBJ1-1
clone size: .
CDR3 DNA: TGTGCCAGCAGAACGGGGGGCTCTTTGAACACTGAAGCTTTCTTT
CDR3 protein: CASRTGGSLNTEAFF

D gene: .
V gene: TRBV19
J gene: TRBJ1-1
clone size: few
CDR3 DNA: TGTGCCAGTAGTATTAACCCCCGGGGTGCTTTCTTT
CDR3 protein: CASSINPRGAFF

D gene: .
V gene: TRBV4-1
J gene: TRBJ1-3
clone size: once
CDR3 DNA: TGCGCCAGCAGCCCCTATTCTCGGACTGACTCTGGAAACACCATATATTTT
CDR3 protein: CASSPYSRTDSGNTIYF

D gene: TRBD1
V gene: TRBV6-5
J gene: TRBJ2-7
clone size: .
CDR3 DNA: TGTGCCACCACAGGGGCCCGGGAGCAGTACTTC
CDR3 protein: CATTGAREQYF

D gene: .
V gene: TRBV4-1
J gene: TRBJ2-2
clone size: .
CDR3 DNA: TGCGCCAGCAGCCAAATGGCGGAAACCGGGGAGCTGTTTTTT
CDR3 protein: CASSQMAETGELFF

D gene: TRBD1
V gene: TRBV5-8
J gene: TRBJ2-1
clone size: .
CDR3 DNA: TGTGCCAGCAGCTTCTTCGGCAGGGGGTCCTACAATGAGCAGTTCTTC
CDR3 protein: CASSFFGRGSYNEQFF

D gene: TRBD2
V gene: TRBV7-6
J gene: TRBJ2-1
clone size: .
CDR3 DNA: TGTGCCAGCAGCCCTAGCGGGTGGACGAATGAGCAGTTCTTC
CDR3 protein: CASSPSGWTNEQFF

D gene: .
V gene: TRBV5-4
J gene: TRBJ1-2
clone size: .
CDR3 DNA: TGTGCCAGCAGCTTGGCCGGGGTAGGAGTTGCTGGCTACACCTTC
CDR3 protein: CASSLAGVGVAGYTF

D gene: TRBD2
V gene: TRBV10-3
J gene: TRBJ2-3
clone size: .
CDR3 DNA: TGTGCCATCAGTGAGTTGGCGGGAGGGATCACAGATACGCAGTATTTT
CDR3 protein: CAISELAGGITDTQYF

D gene: TRBD1
V gene: TRBV2
J gene: TRBJ1-5
clone size: .
CDR3 DNA: TGTGCCAGCAGTGGACAGGGCCTACCACAGCCCCAGCATTTT
CDR3 protein: CASSGQGLPQPQHF

D gene: .
V gene: TRBV29-1
J gene: TRBJ1-5
clone size: .
CDR3 DNA: TGCAGCGTTGGGGGGCACAATCAGCCCCAGCATTTT
CDR3 protein: CSVGGHNQPQHF

D gene: .
V gene: TRBV7-9
J gene: TRBJ1-5
clone size: .
CDR3 DNA: TGTGCCAGCAGCGCGAGGGGAGGTCAGCCCCAGCATTTT
CDR3 protein: CASSARGGQPQHF

D gene: TRBD1
V gene: TRBV25-1
J gene: TRBJ1-1
clone size: few
CDR3 DNA: TGTGCCAGCTGTCCGGGACAGATAGCGAACACTGAAGCTTTCTTT
CDR3 protein: CASCPGQIANTEAFF

D gene: TRBD2
V gene: TRBV5-4
J gene: TRBJ2-1
clone size: .
CDR3 DNA: TGTGCCAGCAGCGCAGGGACTACTGTCTCCTACAATGAGCAGTTCTTC
CDR3 protein: CASSAGTTVSYNEQFF

D gene: .
V gene: TRBV7-8
J gene: TRBJ1-5
clone size: .
CDR3 DNA: TGTGCCAGCAGCTTAGAGAGGCAGGGTCAGCCCCAGCATTTT
CDR3 protein: CASSLERQGQPQHF

D gene: TRBD2
V gene: TRBV28
J gene: TRBJ2-1
clone size: .
CDR3 DNA: TGTGTCGCGGGAGGCTACAATGAGCAGTTCTTC
CDR3 protein: CVAGGYNEQFF

D gene: .
V gene: TRBV10-3
J gene: TRBJ2-7
clone size: .
CDR3 DNA: TGTGCCATCAGCAAGAGTACAGGGTTAGGTGGGGAGCAGTACTTC
CDR3 protein: CAISKSTGLGGEQYF

D gene: TRBD2
V gene: TRBV29-1
J gene: TRBJ2-1
clone size: .
CDR3 DNA: TGCAGCGTTGATCCCCAGCGGGGAAACAATGAGCAGTTCTTC
CDR3 protein: CSVDPQRGNNEQFF

D gene: .
V gene: TRBV11-2
J gene: TRBJ1-1
clone size: .
CDR3 DNA: TGTGCCAGCAGCTTAGCGGGGGGGTCTTCGGAAGCTTTCTTT
CDR3 protein: CASSLAGGSSEAFF

D gene: .
V gene: TRBV4-1
J gene: TRBJ1-4
clone size: .
CDR3 DNA: TGCGCCAGCAGCCCCGGCAACGGAGTGGAGGATGAAAAACTGTTTTTT
CDR3 protein: CASSPGNGVEDEKLFF

D gene: TRBD2
V gene: TRBV19
J gene: TRBJ2-7
clone size: medium-sized
CDR3 DNA: TGTGCCAGTAGAACAGAAAGCGGGAGGTTCTGTCACTCCTACGAGCAGTACTTC
CDR3 protein: CASRTESGRFCHSYEQYF

D gene: .
V gene: TRBV11-1
J gene: TRBJ2-2
clone size: .
CDR3 DNA: TGTGCCAGCAGCTTCTCTCAGGCCCTCGGGGAGCTGTTTTTT
CDR3 protein: CASSFSQALGELFF

D gene: .
V gene: TRBV14
J gene: TRBJ2-2
clone size: .
CDR3 DNA: TGTGCCAGCAGCCCAAGTCCGAAGCGCCCGGAGCTGTTTTTT
CDR3 protein: CASSPSPKRPELFF

D gene: TRBD1
V gene: TRBV4-1
J gene: TRBJ2-3
clone size: .
CDR3 DNA: TGCGCCAGCAGCCCCTCCCGGACAGGCCTCACAGATACGCAGTATTTT
CDR3 protein: CASSPSRTGLTDTQYF

D gene: .
V gene: TRBV27
J gene: TRBJ1-4
clone size: .
CDR3 DNA: TGTGCCAGCAGTTTGGGTCTGACACGAGATGAAAAACTGTTTTTT
CDR3 protein: CASSLGLTRDEKLFF

D gene: TRBD2
V gene: TRBV7-9
J gene: TRBJ2-7
clone size: .
CDR3 DNA: TGTTCCAGCACTAGCGGGTGGTGGGAGCAGTACTTC
CDR3 protein: CSSTSGWWEQYF

D gene: TRBD1
V gene: TRBV28
J gene: TRBJ1-4
clone size: few
CDR3 DNA: TGTGCCAGCAGTTTCTCGAGGGGACAGGGGCTAAAACTGTTTTTT
CDR3 protein: CASSFSRGQGLKLFF

D gene: TRBD1
V gene: TRBV6-5
J gene: TRBJ1-2
clone size: .
CDR3 DNA: TGTGCCAGCAGTTCCCCCAGGGGGCTCGACTATGGCTACACCTTC
CDR3 protein: CASSSPRGLDYGYTF

D gene: .
V gene: TRBV19
J gene: TRBJ1-3
clone size: once
CDR3 DNA: TGTGCCAGTTGTCGCAGCTCTGGAAACACCATATATTTT
CDR3 protein: CASCRSSGNTIYF

D gene: .
V gene: TRBV18
J gene: TRBJ2-1
clone size: .
CDR3 DNA: TGTGCCAGCTCACCACCCGCGACTAGAGGCTCCTACAATGAGCAGTTCTTC
CDR3 protein: CASSPPATRGSYNEQFF

D gene: .
V gene: TRBV7-9
J gene: TRBJ2-7
clone size: .
CDR3 DNA: TGTGCCAGCAGCTTCGCCCAAGGGGGCTACGAGCAGTACTTC
CDR3 protein: CASSFAQGGYEQYF

D gene: TRBD2
V gene: TRBV5-4
J gene: TRBJ2-3
clone size: .
CDR3 DNA: TGTGCCAGCAGCTTGGAACCCCCCTGGCAAACGGGAGGGCCTAGAGATACGCAGTATTTT
CDR3 protein: CASSLEPPWQTGGPRDTQYF

D gene: TRBD1
V gene: TRBV6-5
J gene: TRBJ2-5
clone size: .
CDR3 DNA: TGTGCCAGCAGCCGGACACAGGGGGGCAGGAAGACCCAGTACTTC
CDR3 protein: CASSRTQGGRKTQYF

D gene: .
V gene: TRBV5-5
J gene: TRBJ1-5
clone size: few
CDR3 DNA: TGTGCCAGCAGCCGGGACACCCATAGCAATCAGCCCCAGCATTTT
CDR3 protein: CASSRDTHSNQPQHF